This T cell receptor beta chain was captured in a study of CD8+ T cells in alopecia areata. In the study overall: Tofacitinib administration to treated patients was oral, at 5 to 10 mg twice daily. Study-wide results and limits: Sharing of TCR sequences between patients (possibly for HLA-related reasons) was less clear than in mice.

Obtained from alopecia areata patients were lesional scalp punch biopsies along with peripheral blood. Concerning this clone itself: No antigen is known for it.

Sequencing templates came from extracted RNA that was reverse transcribed into cDNA. Libraries were prepared by immunoSEQ multiplex PCR; TCRdb keeps only in-frame clonotypes and omits some of them. This table holds about 150,000 clones, approximately 53% found once. Germline assignment: CDR1 SGHDT and CDR2 YYEEEE. With 3 bases removed from V and 8 bases from J, the gap between germline ends came to 8 bases. This CDR3 comprises 12 residues. The chain is built from TRBV5-6 and TRBJ1-4; D may be TRBD1 (6 bases). This sequence originates from a human donor with alopecia areata. This specimen consisted of CD8+ T cells sorted from blood, obtained at week 0. CDR3 region: CASSYGQEKLFF. In DNA, the CDR3 is TGTGCCAGCAGCTACGGACAGGAAAAACTGTTTTTT.